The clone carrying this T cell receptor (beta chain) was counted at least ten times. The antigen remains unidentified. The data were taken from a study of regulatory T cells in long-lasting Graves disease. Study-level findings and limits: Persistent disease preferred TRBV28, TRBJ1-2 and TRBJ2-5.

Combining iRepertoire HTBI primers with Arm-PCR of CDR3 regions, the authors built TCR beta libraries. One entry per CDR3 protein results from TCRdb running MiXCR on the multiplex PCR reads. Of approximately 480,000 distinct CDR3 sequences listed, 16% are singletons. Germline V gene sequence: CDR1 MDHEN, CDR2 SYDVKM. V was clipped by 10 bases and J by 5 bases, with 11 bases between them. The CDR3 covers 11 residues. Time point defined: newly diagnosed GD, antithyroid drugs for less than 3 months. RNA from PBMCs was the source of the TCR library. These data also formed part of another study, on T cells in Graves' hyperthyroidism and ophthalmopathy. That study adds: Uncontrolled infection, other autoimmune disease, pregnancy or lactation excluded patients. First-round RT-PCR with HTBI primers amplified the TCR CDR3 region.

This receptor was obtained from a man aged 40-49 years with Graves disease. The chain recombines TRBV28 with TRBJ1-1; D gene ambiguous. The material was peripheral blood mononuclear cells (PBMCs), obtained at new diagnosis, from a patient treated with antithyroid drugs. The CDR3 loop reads CATGGGTEAFF. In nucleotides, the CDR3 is TGTGCCACCGGAGGAGGGACTGAAGCTTTCTTT. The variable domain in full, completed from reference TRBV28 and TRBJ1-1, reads DVKVTQSSRYLVKRTGEKVFLECVQDMDHENMFWYRQDPGLGLRLIYFSYDVKMKEKGDIPEGYSVSREKKERFSLILESASTNQTSMYLCATGGGTEAFFGQGTRLTVV.